This T cell receptor beta chain stems from a study of blood T cell repertoires in COVID-19. Study as a whole: Samples representing acute and convalescent COVID-19 were sourced from the United States, Italy and Spain. The cDNA or gDNA used as material had been derived from T cells, B-cell-depleted T cells, or PBMCs.

How the authors handled the data: The assay estimated nucleated cells by amplifying reference gene primers. Sequencing was performed with immunoSEQ multiplex PCR; in TCRdb, only in-frame clones are kept and a portion is missing. V, J and clone size derive from that table, while D and trimming were established from the DNA sequence. This sample has about 220,000 clones, with 70% to 90% found just once. This clone is a singleton in its sample. Germline loops: CDR1 KGHDR, CDR2 SFDVKD. The CDR3 has 16 amino acids. The V gene end was trimmed by 1 base and the J gene end by 4 bases; junction bases not matched to a gene: 5.

The rearrangement uses TRBV24-1 and TRBJ2-2; 7 bases align to TRBD2. The sequenced sample was peripheral blood. This receptor was taken from a man over 45 who had recovered from COVID-19. CDR3 region: CATSDFGREGTGELFF. CDR3 bases: TGTGCCACCAGTGATTTCGGCAGGGAGGGCACCGGGGAGCTGTTTTTT.